This entry features one TCR beta chain sequence. Its cognate antigen is unknown. The CDR3 totals 15 residues. The data stem from a study of graft-versus-host responses after intestinal transplantation. At the level of the study: Tacrolimus plus steroids were given to all recipients for approximately three years, preceded by anti-thymocyte globulin induction.

Assay used: immunoSEQ multiplex PCR; TCRdb lists only in-frame clones, some missing. The data show under 150,000 clones, approximately 95% seen once. Study results and limitations: Recipient marrow contained GvH clones, some of which appeared first in ileum or blood.

This specimen was unstimulated CD8+ T cells sorted from spleen or lymph node cells, taken before intestinal transplant. The chain has TRBV21-1 and TRBJ1-1; the D call of TRBD1 is as the table states it, not checked on the DNA. TRBV21-1 is recorded as a pseudogene. This TCR came from a human donor who received an intestinal transplant. CDR3 in amino acids: CASSENQGTYAEAFF. CDR3 in DNA: TGTGCCAGCAGCGAGAACCAGGGAACCTACGCTGAAGCTTTCTTT.